The rows below give T cell receptor beta chains drawn from one sample of a study of blood T cell repertoires in COVID-19. The data were produced by immunoSEQ multiplex PCR, yet TCRdb's version contains in-frame clones alone and is incomplete. The sample records around 200,000 clones, approximately 83% being singletons. Sequencing was performed on peripheral blood. Every receptor here comes from a human donor with active or convalescent COVID-19. The donor label of this sample is uncertain. Both conserved end residues are part of each CDR3. D genes are given only for firm matches. Some rows have no size entry. The others give once, few or many, or a class for an expanded clone.

abundance: NA; d_gene: TRBD2; j_gene: TRBJ2-5; v_gene: TRBV5-1; CDR3nt: TGCGCCAGCGGCACTAGCGGGGGAGAGACCCAGTACTTC; CDR3aa: CASGTSGGETQYF
abundance: NA; d_gene: TRBD1; j_gene: TRBJ2-7; v_gene: TRBV5-6; CDR3nt: TGTGCCAGCAGCTTGCCTACAGGGGGTAGCTCCTACGAGCAGTACTTC; CDR3aa: CASSLPTGGSSYEQYF
abundance: NA; d_gene: NA; j_gene: TRBJ2-1; v_gene: TRBV24-1; CDR3nt: TGTGCCACCAGTGACCCTACAGGGCCTGGGTCTTTGCGGAATGAGCAGTTCTTC; CDR3aa: CATSDPTGPGSLRNEQFF
abundance: NA; d_gene: TRBD1; j_gene: TRBJ1-4; v_gene: TRBV6-2/TRBV6-3; CDR3nt: TGTGCCAGCAGTTACCAGGGGGCCAGAACTAATGAAAAACTGTTTTTT; CDR3aa: CASSYQGARTNEKLFF
abundance: NA; d_gene: NA; j_gene: TRBJ2-2; v_gene: TRBV30; CDR3nt: TGTGCCTGGAGAGGCGGCGTAAACACCGGGGAGCTGTTTTTT; CDR3aa: CAWRGGVNTGELFF
abundance: NA; d_gene: TRBD1; j_gene: TRBJ2-3; v_gene: TRBV27; CDR3nt: TGTGCCAGCAGTAGACAGGGGGTTGGGACAGATACGCAGTATTTT; CDR3aa: CASSRQGVGTDTQYF
abundance: NA; d_gene: TRBD1; j_gene: TRBJ2-1; v_gene: TRBV9; CDR3nt: TGTGCCAGCAGCGCCGGACAGGCACCGTTCTTC; CDR3aa: CASSAGQAPFF
abundance: NA; d_gene: NA; j_gene: TRBJ1-3; v_gene: TRBV4-3; CDR3nt: TGCGCCAGCAGCCAAGGAGGGAGAGGCTCTGGAAACACCATATATTTT; CDR3aa: CASSQGGRGSGNTIYF
abundance: once; d_gene: TRBD1; j_gene: TRBJ2-7; v_gene: TRBV18; CDR3nt: TGTGCCAGCTCAACGGCCGGGACAGGGTCCTACGAGCAGTACTTC; CDR3aa: CASSTAGTGSYEQYF
abundance: NA; d_gene: TRBD1; j_gene: TRBJ2-7; v_gene: TRBV2; CDR3nt: TGTGCCAGCAGTACAGGGGGTGGCGAGCAGTACTTC; CDR3aa: CASSTGGGEQYF
abundance: NA; d_gene: NA; j_gene: TRBJ1-4; v_gene: TRBV6-5; CDR3nt: TGTGCCAGCCGTAGCACAGGGAATACGGAAAAACTGTTTTTT; CDR3aa: CASRSTGNTEKLFF
abundance: NA; d_gene: TRBD2; j_gene: TRBJ2-4; v_gene: TRBV29-1; CDR3nt: TGCCGCCCCCGGGGGGGGACTAGCGGGGAAGTAGCCAAAAACATTCAGTACTTC; CDR3aa: CRPRGGTSGEVAKNIQYF